This T cell receptor (beta chain) originates from a study of blood T cell repertoires in COVID-19. Study-wide context: Acute-phase and convalescent COVID-19 samples originated in the United States, Italy and Spain. T cells, B-cell-depleted T cells, or PBMCs provided the cDNA or gDNA that served as material.

With regard to this clone: The same CDR3 also results from other DNA sequences found in this sample.

Method: immunoSEQ multiplex PCR; TCRdb's copy keeps in-frame clones and lacks some. This table has about 340,000 clones, just over 85% appearing once. Participant age was roughly 18 to 95 years, and participants resided in 20 to 30 US areas. Grouping used clinical history reported by participants in a survey and questionnaire. V shed 1 base and J 2 bases; nucleotides not matched to a gene: 4. Germline V CDR1 and CDR2: SGHTA, FQGNSA. The CDR3 is made up of 16 amino acids. The source of this sequence is a woman between 35 and 50 years old with acute COVID-19. The chain is built from TRBV7-2 and TRBJ2-1; 8 bases match TRBD2. Sequences were obtained from PBMCs or T cells enriched from blood (not recorded which). The CDR3 loop reads CASSLVGGGTYNEQFF. The CDR3 DNA follows: TGTGCCAGCAGCTTAGTGGGCGGGGGGACCTACAATGAGCAGTTCTTC. The entire variable domain, with the rest obtained from reference TRBV7-2 and TRBJ2-1, is as follows: GAGVSQSPSNKVTEKGKDVELRCDPISGHTALYWYRQSLGQGLEFLIYFQGNSAPDKSGLPSDRFSAERTGGSVSTLTIQRTQQEDSAVYLCASSLVGGGTYNEQFFGPGTRLTVL.